This entry features one T cell receptor (beta chain) sequence. This sample is part of a study of memory CD8 T cells in hepatitis C reinfection. Study information: A positive HCV RNA test after two negatives ≥60 days apart defined reinfection.

Time point defined: late/post reinfection, 12 to 24 weeks after detection. No in vitro expansion preceded TCR sequencing of the sorted cells. People who inject drugs from Montreal's HEPCO study were the donors. At all three reinfection time points, viable CD3+ CD8+ CD45RO- cells from two donors served as controls. Profiling relied on immunoSEQ multiplex PCR, and the TCRdb table lists in-frame clones only, not all of them. The data hold about 50,000 clones, with roughly 89% observed a single time. The CDR3 extends over 15 amino acids. Germline V gene lookup returns CDR1 LNHNV and CDR2 YYDKDF (reference sequence). J gave up 7 bases and V 3 bases, and 7 bases lay outside the gene matches.

The sequenced sample consisted of naive CD8+ T cells sorted from blood. The V and J genes are TRBV15 and TRBJ1-4; 8 bases line up with TRBD1. This TCR was recovered from a man younger than 35 with hepatitis C virus infection. The CDR3 DNA reads TGTGCCACCAGCAGGTTTGACAGGGGTAGTGAAAAACTGTTTTTT. It yields the protein CATSRFDRGSEKLFF.